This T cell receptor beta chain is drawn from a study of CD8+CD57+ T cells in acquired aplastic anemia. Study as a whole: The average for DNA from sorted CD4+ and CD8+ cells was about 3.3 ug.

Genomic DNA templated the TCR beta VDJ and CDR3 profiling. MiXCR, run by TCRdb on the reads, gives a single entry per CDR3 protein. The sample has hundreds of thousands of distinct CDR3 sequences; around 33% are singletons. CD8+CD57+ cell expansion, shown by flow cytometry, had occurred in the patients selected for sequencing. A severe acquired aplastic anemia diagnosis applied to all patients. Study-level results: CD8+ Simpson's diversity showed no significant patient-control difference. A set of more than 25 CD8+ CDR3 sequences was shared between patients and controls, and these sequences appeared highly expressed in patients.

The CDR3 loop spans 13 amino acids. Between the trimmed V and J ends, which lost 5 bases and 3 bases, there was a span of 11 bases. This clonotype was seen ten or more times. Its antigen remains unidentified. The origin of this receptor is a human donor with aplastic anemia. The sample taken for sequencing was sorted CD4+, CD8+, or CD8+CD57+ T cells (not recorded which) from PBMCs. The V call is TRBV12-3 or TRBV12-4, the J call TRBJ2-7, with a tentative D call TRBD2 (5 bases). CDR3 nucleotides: TGTGCCAGCAGTACGGACGGGATCTACGAGCAGTACTTC. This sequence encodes CASSTDGIYEQYF.